Listed here are 18 T cell receptor beta chains from one sample, sequenced in a study of tumor-infiltrating lymphocytes in primary liver carcinoma. TCR beta cDNA was made from 400 to 500 ng total RNA with a constant-region primer. Three nested multiplex PCR rounds, a slightly modified ARM-PCR method, built the TCR beta libraries. PCR rounds one and two used TRBV1-TRBV30 forward primers with a C-beta reverse primer for around 11 cycles each. TCRdb used MiXCR to reprocess the multiplex PCR reads, holding one entry per CDR3 protein. The sample has about 120,000 distinct CDR3 sequences; around 65% are singletons. It was from about 20-30 mg of unsorted bulk tissue that RNA and DNA were co-extracted. The specimen sequenced was tumor-adjacent normal liver tissue. The receptors shown here come from a woman between 55 and 75 years old with primary liver carcinoma and hepatitis B virus infection.

The chain employs TRBV14 and TRBJ2-1; D not certain. CDR1 is SGHDN and CDR2 is FVKESK in the germline V gene. Trimming pared 4 bases from V and 7 bases from J, leaving 14 bases between. This CDR3 has 14 amino acids. CDR3 region: CASSPKLMGNEQFF. The CDR3 DNA reads as TGTGCCAGCAGCCCTAAACTGATGGGGAATGAGCAGTTCTTC.

Of note for this clonotype: One end of the junction is discordant with germline, which a read error may explain. V is TRBV25-1 and J is TRBJ2-1, with TRBD2 as a possible D gene (6 bases). Germline values: CDR1 MGHDK, CDR2 SYGVNS. CDR3 length: 17 amino acids. The CDR3 coding sequence is TGTGCCAGCAGTGATTCCCAGCGGGCCTCCTCCTACAAAGAGCAGTTCTTC. This gives the protein CASSDSQRASSYKEQFF.

V gene TRBV11-2 combines with J gene TRBJ2-4, with TRBD1 as a possible D gene (5 bases). This CDR3 contains 15 residues. CDR1 is SGHAT, CDR2 FQNNGV, per germline. Trimming removed 5 bases from V and 7 bases from J, with 18 bases in between. The CDR3 region is CASSIVRGRGNIQYF. The CDR3 nucleotides read TGTGCCAGCAGCATAGTAAGGGGTAGAGGCAACATTCAGTACTTC.

Written as DNA, the CDR3 is TGTGCCAGCGTCTGGAGGAGGGGAAGAGACTCACGCACCTACGAGCAGTACTTC. It specifies CASVWRRGRDSRTYEQYF. The chain uses TRBV6-5 and TRBJ2-7, with D tentatively TRBD2 (6 bases). V was clipped by 8 bases and J by 2 bases, with 28 bases between them. Per the germline V gene, CDR1 is MNHEY and CDR2 is SVGAGI. CDR3 length: 18 amino acids.

The rearrangement links TRBV11-2 to TRBJ2-1, with D possibly being TRBD1 (5 bases). Germline CDR1 and CDR2: SGHAT and FQNNGV. The CDR3 runs 15 residues. Here the CDR3 DNA reads TGTACCAACAGCGTAGGCAAGACAGTCTACAATGAGCAGTTCTTC. Translation gives CTNSVGKTVYNEQFF.

This chain links TRBV6-5 with TRBJ2-7, with D uncertain. Trimming took off 7 bases at V and 3 bases at J, with 13 bases between the two ends. The germline CDR1 and CDR2 sequences are MNHEY and SVGAGI. This CDR3 is 13 amino acids long. The CDR3 DNA reads TGTGCCAGCAACCGCAACGAGGTCTACGAGCAGTACTTC. Translated: CASNRNEVYEQYF.

With respect to this clonotype: An end of the junction does not agree with germline; a read error may underlie this. V gene TRBV11-3 combines with J gene TRBJ2-2; 9 nucleotides agree with TRBD1. From germline, CDR1 is SGHNT and CDR2 YENEEA. The CDR3 totals 16 residues. CDR3 protein: CASESPGTGNTGELFF. The CDR3 region has the DNA TGTGCCAGCGAGTCACCCGGGACAGGGAATACCGGGGAACTGTTTTTT.

This clonotype showed up many times. The rearrangement uses TRBV29-1 and TRBJ2-3; 9 bases are a match to TRBD1. Germline V gene data show CDR1 as SQVTM and CDR2 as ANQGSEA. The junction had 5 bases not matched to a gene; V was cut back by 4 bases and J by 6 bases. The CDR3 length is 13 residues. The DNA of the CDR3 is TGCAGCGTTGCCGGGACAGGGTTGGATACGCAGTATTTT. Translating gives CSVAGTGLDTQYF.

A remark on this clonotype: The junction differs from germline at one of its ends, possibly a read error. The chain recombines TRBV4-2 with TRBJ2-7; D uncertain. This CDR3 is built from 13 residues. Germline CDR1 and CDR2: LGHNA and YNFKEQ. CDR3 loop: CAISQERQDEQYF. The CDR3 DNA sequence: TGTGCCATCAGCCAAGAACGGCAAGACGAGCAGTACTTC.

The chain combines TRBV6-2 or TRBV6-3 with TRBJ2-1; D possibly corresponds to TRBD2 (6 bases). V lost 9 bases to trimming and J lost 2 bases, with 20 bases between them. This CDR3 has 16 amino acids. Germline V gene sequence: CDR1 MNHEY, CDR2 SVGEGT. CDR3 sequence reads: CARSPGDFSPYNEQFF. CDR3 nucleotide sequence: TGTGCCAGGAGCCCGGGGGACTTCAGCCCCTACAATGAGCAGTTCTTC.

The rearrangement links TRBV4-1 to TRBJ2-7, with TRBD2 matching over 9 bases. Losses at the gene ends were 7 bases for V and 7 bases for J; bases not matched to a gene: 14. Germline values: CDR1 MGHRA, CDR2 YSYEKL. The CDR3 has 15 amino acids. This chain's CDR3 is CASNLYSGSGEEQYF. The DNA of the CDR3 is TGCGCCAGCAACCTTTATAGCGGGAGTGGGGAAGAGCAGTACTTC.

As for this clonotype: A read error may account for a junction end that differs from germline. J is TRBJ2-1 and V is TRBV28; D unresolved. Germline lookup yields CDR1 MDHEN and CDR2 SYDVKM. The CDR3 is made up of 15 amino acids. In DNA, the CDR3 is TGTGCCAGCAGTTCGCGTGAGTCGCCCTACAATGTGCAGTTCTTC. Amino acid sequence: CASSSRESPYNVQFF.

This clonotype has a single count. An end of the junction does not agree with germline; a read error may underlie this. V usage is TRBV10-3 and J usage is TRBJ2-1; the D call may be TRBD1 or TRBD2 (5 bases each). Germline V gene sequence: CDR1 ENHRY, CDR2 SYGVKD. The CDR3 length is 13 residues. The CDR3 nucleotides read TGTGCCATCAGTGGGTCAAGGGACCATGAGCACTTCTTC. Amino acid sequence: CAISGSRDHEHFF.

As for this clonotype: Germline and junction disagree at one end, which may indicate a read error. The chain combines TRBV4-1 with TRBJ2-2; no clear D gene. This CDR3 spans 20 amino acids. Per the germline V gene, CDR1 is MGHRA and CDR2 is YSYEKL. The CDR3 spells CASSHIKPARISSNTEELFF. The DNA of the CDR3 is TGCGCCAGCAGCCACATAAAGCCCGCTCGGATTAGCTCGAACACCGAGGAGCTGTTTTTT.

Concerning this clonotype: A read error may produce the germline difference seen at one junction end. V is TRBV12-3 or TRBV12-4 and J is TRBJ2-2; D might be TRBD1 (6 bases). This CDR3 contains 17 residues. The chain's CDR3 is CASSSSGTPRNTGELFF. The CDR3 DNA is TGTGCCAGCAGCTCCTCCGGGACACCTAGGAACACCGGGGAGCTATTTTTT.

Comment on this clonotype: One end of the junction does not line up with germline, which may come from a read error. J is TRBJ2-2 and V is TRBV10-3; 10 bases fit TRBD2. Germline-derived CDR1 and CDR2 are ENHRY and SYGVKD. CDR3 length: 15 residues. In DNA, the CDR3 is TGTGGCATCAAAGCGGGAGGGCCGTACACCGGGGAGCTGCTTTTT. This codes for CGIKAGGPYTGELLF.

Regarding this clonotype: The junction departs from the called germline gene at one end, perhaps through a read error. V usage is TRBV4-1 and J usage is TRBJ1-1, with D possibly TRBD1 on 5 matching bases. The CDR3 covers 14 residues. Germline CDR1 is MGHRA and CDR2 is YSYEKL. CDR3 bases: TGCGTCAGCAGCCCCAGGGTACGTGGCACTGGAGCTTTCTTT. It encodes CVSSPRVRGTGAFF.

There are many counts of this clonotype. The rearrangement joins TRBV6-5 to TRBJ1-1; 8 bases map to TRBD1. CDR1 is MNHEY and CDR2 is SVGAGI in the germline V gene. The CDR3 has 14 residues. The V segment lost 4 bases and the J segment 0 bases; nucleotides outside the gene matches: 1. CDR3 in amino acids: CASSWTGMNTEAFF. In DNA form, the CDR3 reads TGTGCCAGCAGTTGGACAGGGATGAACACTGAAGCTTTCTTT.